This TCR beta chain comes out of a study of spatial heterogeneity in lung cancer. On the study more broadly: Among detected sequences, beta-chain ones consistently exceeded alpha-chain ones in number.

Germline CDR1 reads LNHDA; CDR2 reads SQIVND (reference sequence). CDR3 length: 15 residues. With 6 bases clipped from V and 4 bases from J, the junction kept 3 bases outside the gene matches. Findings of the study overall: Ubiquitous expanded tumor TCRs were seen in blood more at resection than at follow-up.

TCRdb recomputed calls from the 5' RACE reads with MiXCR, one row per CDR3 protein. This repertoire shows just under 5,000 distinct CDR3 sequences, approximately 28% found once; its top ten account for roughly 40%. Time point reported: sample taken at primary tumor resection. Whole RNA, isolated from tumor, nontumor lung or frozen PBMC, was sequenced without prior sorting. The donors comprised about 69 untreated early-stage non-small cell lung cancer patients. A note on this clonotype: Its antigen is undetermined.

This material consisted of PBMCs, taken at surgery. This receptor was taken from a male donor with early-stage non-small cell lung cancer. The chain combines TRBV19 with TRBJ2-1; 13 bases are shared with TRBD2. The CDR3 loop reads CASSRTSGGYNEQFF. The CDR3 DNA reads TGTGCCAGTAGCAGGACTAGCGGGGGATACAATGAGCAGTTCTTC.